This note documents a single TCR beta chain sequence. Antigen unknown. This specimen comes from a study of T cell repertoires in cytomegalovirus infection. Study details: Researchers turned to recently identified HLA-C-restricted CMV epitopes as well as well-studied HLA-B-restricted ones. Indicated by public TCR beta signatures were CMV infection and matching HLA type. Overall study findings and caveats: CMV-specific HLA-C-restricted TCR beta clonotypes dominated the ex vivo response. Accumulated public TCR beta family frequency recognized individuals carrying CMV together with the relevant HLA.

Trimming cost V 0 bases and J 6 bases; bases outside gene matches: 5. Germline values: CDR1 SGDLS, CDR2 YYNGEE. The CDR3 has 15 residues. TCRdb passed the reads through MiXCR, listing each CDR3 protein once. The sample includes 450,000 to 650,000 distinct CDR3 sequences, about 40% seen only once; the top ten take around 50%. The source was cultured PBMCs, collected from culture after CMV antigen stimulation. V and J are TRBV9 and TRBJ2-7; 11 positions match TRBD2. This clonotype was obtained from a human donor in good health (CMV status not recorded). Some clones in this sample may be carry-over from other donors' samples. The CDR3 nucleotides read TGTGCCAGCAGCGTAGATCTAGCGGGAGGATCCGAGCAGTACTTC. It yields the protein CASSVDLAGGSEQYF. Combining the CDR3 with reference TRBV9 and TRBJ2-7 gives the whole variable domain DSGVTQTPKHLITATGQRVTLRCSPRSGDLSVYWYQQSLDQGLQFLIQYYNGEERAKGNILERFSAQQFPDLHSELNLSSLELGDSALYFCASSVDLAGGSEQYFGPGTRLTVT.